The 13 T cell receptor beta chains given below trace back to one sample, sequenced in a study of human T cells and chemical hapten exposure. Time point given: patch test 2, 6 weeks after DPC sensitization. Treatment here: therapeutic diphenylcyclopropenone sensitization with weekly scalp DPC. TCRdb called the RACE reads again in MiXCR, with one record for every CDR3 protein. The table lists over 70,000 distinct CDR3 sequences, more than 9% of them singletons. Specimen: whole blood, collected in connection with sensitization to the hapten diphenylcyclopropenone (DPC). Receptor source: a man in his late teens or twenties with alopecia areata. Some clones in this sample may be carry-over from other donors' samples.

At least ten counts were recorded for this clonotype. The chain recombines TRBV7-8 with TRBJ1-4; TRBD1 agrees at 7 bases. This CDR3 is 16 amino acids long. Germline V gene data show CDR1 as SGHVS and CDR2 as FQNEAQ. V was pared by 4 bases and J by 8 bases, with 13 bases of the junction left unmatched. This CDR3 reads CASSSTQRQGEEKLFF. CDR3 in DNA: TGTGCCAGCAGCTCAACGCAGAGACAGGGAGAGGAAAAACTGTTTTTT.

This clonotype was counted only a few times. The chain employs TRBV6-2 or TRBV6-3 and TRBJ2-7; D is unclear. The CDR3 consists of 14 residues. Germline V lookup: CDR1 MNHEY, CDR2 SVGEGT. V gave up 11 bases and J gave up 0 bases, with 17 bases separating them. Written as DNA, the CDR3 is TGTGCCGTTCGAAGGCCATCAAACTCCTACGAGCAGTACTTC. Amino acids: CAVRRPSNSYEQYF.

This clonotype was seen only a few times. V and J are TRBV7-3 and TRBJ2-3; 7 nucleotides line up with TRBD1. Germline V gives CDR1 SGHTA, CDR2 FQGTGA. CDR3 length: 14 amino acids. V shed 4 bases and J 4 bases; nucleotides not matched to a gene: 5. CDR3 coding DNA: TGTGCCAGCAGCTCTATCGACAGGGCAGATACGCAGTATTTT. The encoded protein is CASSSIDRADTQYF.

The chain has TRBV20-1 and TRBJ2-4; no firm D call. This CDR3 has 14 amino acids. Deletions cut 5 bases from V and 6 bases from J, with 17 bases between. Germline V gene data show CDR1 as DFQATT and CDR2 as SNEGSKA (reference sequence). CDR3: CSAPPHVGRNIQYF. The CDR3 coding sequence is TGCAGTGCTCCACCCCATGTCGGTAGAAACATTCAGTACTTC.

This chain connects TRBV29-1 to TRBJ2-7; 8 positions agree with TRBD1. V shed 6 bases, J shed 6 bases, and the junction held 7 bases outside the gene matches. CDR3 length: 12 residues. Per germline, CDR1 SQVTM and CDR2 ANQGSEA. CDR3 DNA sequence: TGCAGCGTCAGACAGGGGACTGCCGAGCAGTACTTC. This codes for CSVRQGTAEQYF.

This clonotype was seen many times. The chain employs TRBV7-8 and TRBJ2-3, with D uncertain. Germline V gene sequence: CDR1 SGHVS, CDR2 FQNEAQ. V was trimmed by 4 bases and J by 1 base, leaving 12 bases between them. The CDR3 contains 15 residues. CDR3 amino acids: CASSYVGLGTDTQYF. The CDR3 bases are TGTGCCAGCAGCTACGTAGGGTTAGGCACAGATACGCAGTATTTT.

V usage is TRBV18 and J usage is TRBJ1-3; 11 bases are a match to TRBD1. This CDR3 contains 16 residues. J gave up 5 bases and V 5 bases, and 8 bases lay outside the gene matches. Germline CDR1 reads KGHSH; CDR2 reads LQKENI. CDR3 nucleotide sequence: TGTGCCAGCTCAACCGGGACAGGGGGTTCGAGAAACACCATATATTTT. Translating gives CASSTGTGGSRNTIYF.

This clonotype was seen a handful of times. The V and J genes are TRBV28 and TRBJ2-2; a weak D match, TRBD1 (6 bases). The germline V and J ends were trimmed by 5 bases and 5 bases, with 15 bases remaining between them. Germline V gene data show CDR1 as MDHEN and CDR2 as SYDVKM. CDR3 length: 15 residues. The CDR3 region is CASSDPGHPTGELFF. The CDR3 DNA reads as TGTGCCAGCAGTGATCCGGGACATCCAACCGGGGAGCTGTTTTTT.

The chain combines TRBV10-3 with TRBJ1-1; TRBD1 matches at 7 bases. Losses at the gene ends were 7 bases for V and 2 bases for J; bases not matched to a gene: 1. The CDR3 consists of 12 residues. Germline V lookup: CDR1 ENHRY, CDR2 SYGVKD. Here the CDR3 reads CAITGGNTEAFF. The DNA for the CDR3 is TGTGCCATCACAGGGGGTAACACTGAAGCTTTCTTT.

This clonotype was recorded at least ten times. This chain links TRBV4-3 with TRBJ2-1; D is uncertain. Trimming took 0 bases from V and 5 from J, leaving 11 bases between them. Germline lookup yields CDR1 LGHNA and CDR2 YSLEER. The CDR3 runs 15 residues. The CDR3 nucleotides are TGCGCCAGCAGCCAAGATAGGGCAGCTGACAATGAGCAGTTCTTC. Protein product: CASSQDRAADNEQFF.

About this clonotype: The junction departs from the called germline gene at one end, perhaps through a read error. In DNA, the CDR3 is TGTGCCAGTAGCCCCCTGGGACTGAGAGACGGGAACACTGAAGCTTTCTTT. Translated: CASSPLGLRDGNTEAFF. The chain couples TRBV4-2 to TRBJ1-1, with TRBD1 as a possible D gene (5 bases). The CDR3 is 17 residues long. Germline loops: CDR1 LGHNA, CDR2 YNFKEQ.

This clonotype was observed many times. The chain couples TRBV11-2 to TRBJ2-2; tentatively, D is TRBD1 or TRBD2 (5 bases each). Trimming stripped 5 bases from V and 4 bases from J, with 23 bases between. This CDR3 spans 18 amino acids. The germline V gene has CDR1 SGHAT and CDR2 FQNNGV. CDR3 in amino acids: CASSHLRTGRRRTGELFF. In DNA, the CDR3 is TGTGCCAGCAGCCACCTGAGAACGGGACGGCGGCGCACCGGGGAGCTGTTTTTT.

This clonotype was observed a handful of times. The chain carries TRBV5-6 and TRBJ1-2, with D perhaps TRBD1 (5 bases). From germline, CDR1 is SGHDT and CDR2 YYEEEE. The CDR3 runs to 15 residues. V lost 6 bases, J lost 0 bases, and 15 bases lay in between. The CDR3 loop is CASTLGTLANYGYTF. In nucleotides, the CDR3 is TGTGCCAGCACCTTAGGGACTCTAGCTAACTATGGCTACACCTTC.